Presented here are 31 T cell receptor beta chains from one specimen sequenced in a study of response to subunit inactivated influenza vaccine. MiXCR, applied by TCRdb to the RT-PCR reads, yields one record per CDR3 protein. This sample has 500,000 to 600,000 distinct CDR3 sequences, with 16% found just once. This specimen was CD4+ T cells sorted from PBMCs, taken about 24 months after vaccination. The receptor set was obtained from a man aged 50-75 years who received an inactivated influenza vaccine.

V and J are TRBV28 and TRBJ2-7; the D gene is possibly TRBD2 (5 bases). The V gene lost 7 bases and the J gene lost 1 base, with 8 bases spanning the gap. This CDR3 spans 12 amino acids. Per the germline V gene, CDR1 is MDHEN and CDR2 is SYDVKM. In DNA form, the CDR3 reads TGTGCCAGCAATCAGCGGTCCTACGAGCAGTACTTC. Translation gives CASNQRSYEQYF.

This clonotype appeared a few times. The chain uses TRBV20-1 and TRBJ2-5; maybe TRBD2 (7 bases). V lost 4 bases and J lost 5, with 14 bases in between. In germline, CDR1 is DFQATT, CDR2 SNEGSKA (reference sequence). The CDR3 loop spans 13 amino acids. The CDR3 nucleotides read TGCAGTGCTAACTTCAGGGGAGGGGAGACCCAGTACTTC. This translates into CSANFRGGETQYF.

The sample holds a few counts of this clonotype. V and J are TRBV10-3 and TRBJ2-2, with D possibly being TRBD2 (6 bases). V dropped 6 bases and J dropped 3 bases, with 11 bases sitting between them. In germline, CDR1 is ENHRY, CDR2 SYGVKD. CDR3 size: 14 residues. CDR3 loop: CAIRPGDDTGELFF. CDR3 coding DNA: TGTGCCATCAGGCCGGGAGACGACACCGGGGAGCTGTTTTTT.

Many counts were recorded for this clonotype. This CDR3 reads CSAQRGTYSYEQYF. The DNA for the CDR3 is TGCAGTGCTCAGCGCGGGACTTACTCCTACGAGCAGTACTTC. V and J are TRBV20-1 and TRBJ2-7, with a weak D call TRBD2 (6 bases). The CDR3 extends over 14 amino acids. Looked up from germline, CDR1 is DFQATT and CDR2 is SNEGSKA (reference sequence). Trimming took off 5 bases at V and 0 bases at J, with 14 bases between the two ends.

There are a few counts of this clonotype. V usage is TRBV19 and J usage is TRBJ1-1, with a weak D call TRBD1 (5 bases). Trimming left V 1 base short and J 0 bases short, with 9 bases between. Germline loops: CDR1 LNHDA, CDR2 SQIVND (reference sequence). CDR3 length: 15 residues. The CDR3 spells CASSIGGRLNTEAFF. CDR3 coding DNA: TGTGCCAGTAGTATAGGGGGCAGATTGAACACTGAAGCTTTCTTT.

The genes are TRBV20-1 and TRBJ2-7; 7 nucleotides align to TRBD2. Per the germline V gene, CDR1 is DFQATT and CDR2 is SNEGSKA (reference sequence). The V and J ends lost 8 bases and 0 bases, in that order; junction bases with no gene match: 7. CDR3 length: 13 residues. Written as DNA, the CDR3 is TGCAGTTTCGGAGCGGGGAGCTCCTACGAGCAGTACTTC. It codes for CSFGAGSSYEQYF.

There are a few counts of this clonotype. Here the CDR3 DNA reads TGCAGTGCTAAGCCCGGGGCCACCGAGCAGTTCTTC. Protein: CSAKPGATEQFF. The V gene is TRBV20-1, the J gene TRBJ2-1, with D possibly being TRBD1 or TRBD2 (5 bases each). Germline CDR1 DFQATT, CDR2 SNEGSKA (reference sequence). V lost 4 bases and J 10 bases, leaving 14 bases between the germline ends. The CDR3 runs to 12 residues.

The chain is built from TRBV9 and TRBJ1-2; 7 nucleotides agree with TRBD1. The germline V gene encodes CDR1 SGDLS and CDR2 YYNGEE. V shed 3 bases and J 2 bases; nucleotides not matched to a gene: 7. This CDR3 spans 15 amino acids. In DNA, the CDR3 is TGTGCCAGCAGCGCACTTGGACAGGCCAACTATGGCTACACCTTC. Protein product: CASSALGQANYGYTF.

The chain couples TRBV5-1 to TRBJ2-5; D is unclear. Germline CDR1 is SGHRS and CDR2 is YFSETQ. Deletions cut 0 bases from V and 5 bases from J, with 14 bases between. There are 15 residues in the CDR3. The CDR3 DNA sequence: TGCGCCAGCAGCTTGGATCCGGCGGTGGGGGAGACCCAGTACTTC. Protein sequence: CASSLDPAVGETQYF. The full variable domain, in which reference TRBV5-1 and TRBJ2-5 provide the parts outside the CDR3, is KAGVTQTPRYLIKTRGQQVTLSCSPISGHRSVSWYQQTPGQGLQFLFEYFSETQRNKGNFPGRFSGRQFSNSRSEMNVSTLELGDSALYLCASSLDPAVGETQYFGPGTRLLVL.

This clonotype has ten or more counts. The chain recombines TRBV7-2 with TRBJ2-5; D is perhaps TRBD1 or TRBD2 (5 bases each). Trimming shortened V by 1 base and J by 4 bases, and 7 bases separated the two germline ends. The CDR3 extends over 13 amino acids. The V gene's germline CDR1 is SGHTA and CDR2 FQGNSA. CDR3 in DNA: TGTGCCAGCAGCTTAGGTGGGGGAGAGACCCAGTACTTC. Protein sequence: CASSLGGGETQYF.

There are many counts of this clonotype. V gene TRBV4-2 combines with J gene TRBJ1-3, with D possibly being TRBD1 (6 bases). This CDR3 has 15 amino acids. The germline CDR1 and CDR2 sequences are LGHNA and YNFKEQ. Trimming removed 4 bases at V and 6 bases at J, with 16 bases between. The CDR3 nucleotides read TGTGCCAGCAGCCTCGAAAGGGGGAGTGAAAACACCATATATTTT. Translating it yields CASSLERGSENTIYF.

This clonotype was counted between two and nine times. The chain carries TRBV10-3 and TRBJ2-7; D is unresolved. The CDR3 loop spans 12 amino acids. Germline CDR1 is ENHRY and CDR2 is SYGVKD. Between the trimmed V and J ends, which lost 3 bases and 6 bases, there was a span of 9 bases. CDR3 sequence (DNA): TGTGCCATCAGTGAACGGCTGGGCGAGCAGTACTTC. It translates to CAISERLGEQYF.

The chain has TRBV6-2 or TRBV6-3 and TRBJ2-7; 10 nucleotides agree with TRBD2. Trimming removed 6 bases from V and 5 bases from J; junction bases left unmatched: 10. The CDR3 runs to 15 residues. Germline V gene data show CDR1 as MNHEY and CDR2 as SVGEGT. CDR3 sequence: CASRALLAGDHEQYF. CDR3 sequence (DNA): TGTGCCAGCAGAGCGCTTCTAGCGGGAGACCACGAGCAGTACTTC.

This clonotype was picked up a small number of times. The chain couples TRBV4-3 to TRBJ2-2; tentatively, D is TRBD2 (7 bases). CDR1 is LGHNA and CDR2 is YSLEER in the germline V gene. The CDR3 has 17 amino acids. V shed 0 bases and J shed 5 bases, with 16 bases lying between them. The CDR3 nucleotides read TGCGCCAGCAGCCAAGATTTGGGAGGGGGTTGGACCGGGGAGCTGTTTTTT. It encodes CASSQDLGGGWTGELFF.

This clonotype was counted a few times. The CDR3 DNA reads TGTGCTGCCCGGGACTTTAACACTGAAGCTTTCTTT. Amino acid sequence: CAARDFNTEAFF. The chain carries TRBV10-3 and TRBJ1-1; tentative D call: TRBD1 (5 bases). The CDR3 length is 12 residues. Germline assignment: CDR1 ENHRY and CDR2 SYGVKD.

This chain uses TRBV6-2 or TRBV6-3 with TRBJ2-5; 7 bases agree with TRBD1. The V gene's germline CDR1 is MNHEY and CDR2 SVGEGT. V was pared by 8 bases and J by 4 bases, with 13 bases of the junction left unmatched. This CDR3 has 15 amino acids. CDR3 coding DNA: TGTGCCAGCCAAAAGACAGGGCGACGGGGAGAGACCCAGTACTTC. This sequence encodes CASQKTGRRGETQYF.

There are a few counts of this clonotype. The chain couples TRBV12-3 or TRBV12-4 to TRBJ2-7, with 10 positions matching TRBD1. The CDR3 is made up of 16 amino acids. The junction had 9 bases not matched to a gene; V was cut back by 5 bases and J by 2 bases. As DNA, the CDR3 is TGTGCCAGCAGTCCATCCCCGGGACAGGGGCCCTACGAGCAGTACTTC. It codes for CASSPSPGQGPYEQYF.

This clonotype has at least ten counts. The CDR3 is CASSLDWAGDNEQFF. CDR3 DNA sequence: TGTGCCAGCAGTTTAGACTGGGCAGGGGACAATGAGCAGTTCTTC. J is TRBJ2-1 and V is TRBV12-3 or TRBV12-4; a weak D match, TRBD1 (6 bases). The CDR3 length is 15 residues. Trimming took 1 base from V and 5 from J, leaving 12 bases between them.

This chain uses TRBV3-1 with TRBJ1-2; 8 bases are a match to TRBD1. The CDR3 runs 19 residues. Per the germline V gene, CDR1 is LGHDT and CDR2 is YNNKEL (reference sequence). V trimming: 2 bases; J trimming: 0 bases; junction bases outside the gene matches: 14. The DNA of the CDR3 is TGTGCCAGCAGCCAAAATAGGAGGACAGGGAAGGTGGCTAACTATGGCTACACCTTC. As protein: CASSQNRRTGKVANYGYTF.

This clonotype was counted between two and nine times. The chain is built from TRBV4-3 and TRBJ1-1; D call uncertain. The V end was cut by 1 base, the J end by 0 bases, with 9 bases between. The CDR3 extends over 15 amino acids. CDR1 is LGHNA and CDR2 is YSLEER in the germline V gene. This CDR3 reads CASSQVLRLNTEAFF. In DNA, the CDR3 is TGCGCCAGCAGCCAAGTTTTGCGGCTGAACACTGAAGCTTTCTTT.

The gene calls are TRBV20-1 and TRBJ1-2; maybe TRBD1 (5 bases). The CDR3 extends over 13 amino acids. Germline CDR1 DFQATT, CDR2 SNEGSKA (reference sequence). Trimming stripped 0 bases from V and 2 bases from J, with 7 bases between. The CDR3 spells CSARDPGNYGYTF. For the CDR3, the DNA is TGCAGTGCTAGAGATCCAGGGAACTATGGCTACACCTTC.

This clonotype was counted between two and nine times. The chain employs TRBV12-3 or TRBV12-4 and TRBJ2-1, with D possibly being TRBD1 (5 bases). V was shortened by 11 bases and J by 15 bases, with 14 bases between the two germline ends. The CDR3 sequence is 9 residues long. DNA for the CDR3: TGTGCCGAAGGGGCTAGGGGGTTCTTC. It encodes CAEGARGFF.

This chain connects TRBV7-2 to TRBJ2-5; the D call may be TRBD1 or TRBD2 (5 bases each). V was trimmed by 5 bases and J by 4 bases, leaving 14 bases between them. The germline V gene has CDR1 SGHTA and CDR2 FQGNSA. CDR3 length: 14 residues. The CDR3 coding sequence is TGTGCCAGCAGCCCCGGGGCCCCGGGAGAGACCCAGTACTTC. It encodes CASSPGAPGETQYF.

This chain connects TRBV20-1 to TRBJ1-5; TRBD1 might be the D (5 bases). The CDR3 runs to 14 residues. The germline CDR1 and CDR2 sequences are DFQATT and SNEGSKA (reference sequence). V was cut by 6 bases and J by 3 bases, with 15 bases left in between. The CDR3 protein is CSAPSAGVNQPQHF. CDR3 nucleotide sequence: TGCAGTGCCCCCTCAGCGGGGGTCAATCAGCCCCAGCATTTT.

The gene calls are TRBV3-1 and TRBJ2-1; 7 nucleotides agree with TRBD1. The germline CDR1 and CDR2 sequences are LGHDT and YNNKEL (reference sequence). V shed 5 bases, J shed 7 bases, and the junction held 11 bases outside the gene matches. CDR3 length: 15 residues. As DNA, the CDR3 is TGTGCCAGCAGCGAGACAGGGAAATCCAGTAATGAGCAGTTCTTC. Its protein is CASSETGKSSNEQFF.

This clonotype was seen ten or more times. The chain couples TRBV7-8 to TRBJ1-5, with a weak D call TRBD1 (6 bases). The CDR3 is 15 amino acids. Germline CDR1 and CDR2: SGHVS and FQNEAQ. Trimming stripped 8 bases from V and 5 bases from J, with 19 bases between. CDR3 residues: CASRPDGGLYQPQHF. Here the CDR3 DNA reads TGTGCCAGCCGTCCGGATGGGGGCCTTTATCAGCCCCAGCATTTT. Supplemented by reference TRBV7-8 and TRBJ1-5, the full variable domain reads GAGVSQSPRYKVAKRGQDVALRCDPISGHVSLFWYQQALGQGPEFLTYFQNEAQLDKSGLPSDRFFAERPEGSVSTLKIQRTQQEDSAVYLCASRPDGGLYQPQHFGDGTRLSIL.

This clonotype came up a few times. V is TRBV7-2 and J is TRBJ1-5; D is unresolved. V was clipped by 3 bases and J by 1 base, with 10 bases between them. CDR1 and CDR2 (germline): SGHTA, FQGNSA. The CDR3 extends over 15 amino acids. In nucleotides, the CDR3 is TGTGCCAGCAGCTTGGGCGAGTCGAGCAATCAGCCCCAGCATTTT. This encodes CASSLGESSNQPQHF.

J is TRBJ2-3 and V is TRBV4-3, with TRBD2 matching over 13 bases. The CDR3 consists of 16 residues. The trim removed 1 base at V and 6 bases at J, leaving 4 bases unmatched. Germline values: CDR1 LGHNA, CDR2 YSLEER. CDR3 amino acids: CASSQVGTSGADTQYF. In nucleotides, the CDR3 is TGCGCCAGCAGCCAAGTCGGGACTAGCGGGGCGGATACGCAGTATTTT.

This clonotype has at least ten counts. V usage is TRBV5-1 and J usage is TRBJ2-7, with unresolved D. Trimming shortened V by 4 bases and J by 7 bases, and 12 bases separated the two germline ends. The CDR3 is 12 residues long. Germline values: CDR1 SGHRS, CDR2 YFSETQ. Written as DNA, the CDR3 is TGCGCCAGCAGCACGGTCAATACAGAGCAGTACTTC. Its translation: CASSTVNTEQYF.

J is TRBJ2-1 and V is TRBV18, with TRBD1 identical over 9 bases. V lost 0 bases, J lost 6 bases, and 3 bases stayed unmatched. The CDR3 is 15 residues long. Germline V gene sequence: CDR1 KGHSH, CDR2 LQKENI. CDR3 loop: CASSPPNRGPNEQFF. The CDR3 DNA is TGTGCCAGCTCACCACCGAACAGGGGGCCCAATGAGCAGTTCTTC. Full variable domain (rest looked up from reference TRBV18 and TRBJ2-1): NAGVMQNPRHLVRRRGQEARLRCSPMKGHSHVYWYRQLPEEGLKFMVYLQKENIIDESGMPKERFSAEFPKEGPSILRIQQVVRGDSAAYFCASSPPNRGPNEQFFGPGTRLTVL.

This chain uses TRBV18 with TRBJ1-1; no clear D gene. The V gene's germline CDR1 is KGHSH and CDR2 LQKENI. The CDR3 is made up of 15 amino acids. Trimming stripped 0 bases from V and 1 base from J, with 9 bases between. CDR3 bases: TGTGCCAGCTCACCACCCTTGGGCAAGAACACTGAAGCTTTCTTT. Translation gives CASSPPLGKNTEAFF.